This TCR beta chain came from a study of response to subunit inactivated influenza vaccine. Study-wide results and limits: Few additional T cells are recruited per seasonal influenza vaccination, authors suggested.

Germline CDR1 MDHEN, CDR2 SYDVKM. Trimming cost V 10 bases and J 4 bases; bases outside gene matches: 5. The CDR3 sequence is 12 residues long. Via MiXCR, TCRdb re-called the RT-PCR reads, giving one row per CDR3 protein. The sample lists some 850,000 distinct CDR3 sequences, around 18% occurring once. There are many counts of this clonotype. The antigen is not known. This chain uses TRBV28 with TRBJ2-5; 8 bases match TRBD2. The receptor's source is a man between 50 and 59 years old who received an inactivated influenza vaccine. The sequenced sample was PBMCs from blood, obtained roughly 5 days after vaccination. CDR3 region: CATREARETQYF. The CDR3 bases are TGTGCCACGCGGGAGGCTCGAGAGACCCAGTACTTC.